Listed below are T cell receptor beta chains from one sample, sequenced in a study of identical twins. In TCRdb, the 5' RACE reads were re-called with MiXCR into one record per CDR3 protein. There are under 300,000 distinct CDR3 sequences in the sample; about 14% occur only once, and 8.8% lies in the top ten. Sequencing input: memory (CD45RO+) T cells sorted from blood. The receptor set was obtained from a woman between 18 and 29 years old in good health. Both conserved end residues are part of each CDR3. The D gene is left open where the match is weak. Clone size is not always given. Where it is, it says once, few, many or a class for expanded clones.

cdr3_nt: TGTGCCAGCCACGACGGAGCCAAAAACATTCAGTACTTC
cdr3_aa: CASHDGAKNIQYF
d_call: NA
v_call: TRBV18
clone_size: NA
j_call: TRBJ2-4

cdr3_nt: TGTGCCAGCAGCTTGAACCGATGGGGACTAGCCAAAAACATTCAGTACTTC
cdr3_aa: CASSLNRWGLAKNIQYF
d_call: NA
v_call: TRBV7-8
clone_size: many
j_call: TRBJ2-4

cdr3_nt: TGTGCCAGCTCACAAACGACAGGGGTTGGGAATGAGCAGTTCTTC
cdr3_aa: CASSQTTGVGNEQFF
d_call: TRBD1
v_call: TRBV18
clone_size: NA
j_call: TRBJ2-1

cdr3_nt: TGCGCCAGCAGCCAAGAGGCCGGAGCGGGGAACAATGAGCAGTTCTTC
cdr3_aa: CASSQEAGAGNNEQFF
d_call: TRBD2
v_call: TRBV4-3
clone_size: medium-sized
j_call: TRBJ2-1

cdr3_nt: TGTGCCAGCAGCCAGGGGCTAGCGACTACCTCAATTAGCACAGATACGCAGTATTTT
cdr3_aa: CASSQGLATTSISTDTQYF
d_call: NA
v_call: TRBV3-1
clone_size: many
j_call: TRBJ2-3

cdr3_nt: TGCGCCAGCAGCTCCGGGACTAGCGCACGTCATGGCACAGATACGCAGTATTTT
cdr3_aa: CASSSGTSARHGTDTQYF
d_call: TRBD2
v_call: TRBV5-1
clone_size: many
j_call: TRBJ2-3

cdr3_nt: TGTGCCAGCAGTTTATCGGTAGGACAGGGGGCCTACGAGCAGTACTTC
cdr3_aa: CASSLSVGQGAYEQYF
d_call: TRBD1
v_call: TRBV27
clone_size: few
j_call: TRBJ2-7

cdr3_nt: TGTGCCAGCAGCGTAGGGGACGGGAGCTCCTACAATGAGCAGTTCTTC
cdr3_aa: CASSVGDGSSYNEQFF
d_call: NA
v_call: TRBV9
clone_size: NA
j_call: TRBJ2-1

cdr3_nt: TGTGCCAGCAGCCCGGGCGGTTTATATGGCTACACCTTC
cdr3_aa: CASSPGGLYGYTF
d_call: NA
v_call: TRBV7-3
clone_size: few
j_call: TRBJ1-2

cdr3_nt: TGCAGCGTTGATCAAGGCACAGATACGCAGTATTTT
cdr3_aa: CSVDQGTDTQYF
d_call: NA
v_call: TRBV29-1
clone_size: NA
j_call: TRBJ2-3

cdr3_nt: TGCGCCAGCAGCTTGAAAATAGCGCGCGATCAAGAGACCCAGTACTTC
cdr3_aa: CASSLKIARDQETQYF
d_call: NA
v_call: TRBV5-1
clone_size: NA
j_call: TRBJ2-5

cdr3_nt: TGTGCCAGCACCGAGGAAAGGCCATACAATGAGCAGTTCTTC
cdr3_aa: CASTEERPYNEQFF
d_call: NA
v_call: TRBV2
clone_size: few
j_call: TRBJ2-1

cdr3_nt: TGTGCCAGCAAATTTACCGGTGAGGGGGCCCAGTACTTC
cdr3_aa: CASKFTGEGAQYF
d_call: NA
v_call: TRBV6-6
clone_size: many
j_call: TRBJ2-5

cdr3_nt: TGTGCCAGCAGCTTAGCTCTCGTGGCGCAAGAGACCCAGTACTTC
cdr3_aa: CASSLALVAQETQYF
d_call: NA
v_call: TRBV7-2
clone_size: NA
j_call: TRBJ2-5

cdr3_nt: TGCGCCAGCAGCTTGGAAGGGACAGGGAACTACGAGCAGTACTTC
cdr3_aa: CASSLEGTGNYEQYF
d_call: TRBD1
v_call: TRBV5-1
clone_size: few
j_call: TRBJ2-7

cdr3_nt: TGTGCCAGCAGTGACTCGGGGGGCCCCTACAATGAGCAGTTCTTC
cdr3_aa: CASSDSGGPYNEQFF
d_call: NA
v_call: TRBV6-4
clone_size: NA
j_call: TRBJ2-1

cdr3_nt: TGCAGTGCTTTAGCGGGAGTCTCCTACGAGCAGTACTTC
cdr3_aa: CSALAGVSYEQYF
d_call: TRBD2
v_call: TRBV20-1
clone_size: few
j_call: TRBJ2-7

cdr3_nt: TGCAGTGCTAGGAGAGGGGGGTCCTACAATGAGCAGTTCTTC
cdr3_aa: CSARRGGSYNEQFF
d_call: NA
v_call: TRBV20-1
clone_size: few
j_call: TRBJ2-1

cdr3_nt: TGTGCCAGCAGTTTAGAGCTGTTGGGGACAGGGAATAATCAGCCCCAGCATTTT
cdr3_aa: CASSLELLGTGNNQPQHF
d_call: TRBD1
v_call: TRBV12-3/TRBV12-4
clone_size: many
j_call: TRBJ1-5

cdr3_nt: TGTGCCAGCAGTCTGACTAGCGGGGGGGTCATAGATACGCAGTATTTT
cdr3_aa: CASSLTSGGVIDTQYF
d_call: TRBD2
v_call: TRBV5-5
clone_size: NA
j_call: TRBJ2-3

cdr3_nt: TGTGCCAGCAGCGTATTCCGGGACAGGGGTTTGTCAGATACGCAGTATTTT
cdr3_aa: CASSVFRDRGLSDTQYF
d_call: TRBD1
v_call: TRBV5-4
clone_size: few
j_call: TRBJ2-3

cdr3_nt: TGTGCCAGCAGCGTAGCGGGGTCCAATGAGCAGTTCTTC
cdr3_aa: CASSVAGSNEQFF
d_call: NA
v_call: TRBV9
clone_size: few
j_call: TRBJ2-1